This T cell receptor beta chain was documented in a study of tumor and adjacent non-tumor tissue in lung cancer. Study context: Some 4.2 million productive TCRbeta reads were obtained per sample on average. Study observations and caveats: Tumor tissue had significantly higher TCR diversity than normal lung.

The CDR3 is made up of 16 amino acids. Germline CDR1 is MNHEY and CDR2 is SVGEGT. Trimming pared 5 bases from V and 0 bases from J, leaving 14 bases between. A modified ARM-PCR protocol with three rounds of nested PCR amplified TCRbeta. TCRdb re-derived calls from the multiplex PCR reads in MiXCR, one entry per CDR3 protein. Altogether about 67,000 distinct CDR3 sequences are present, about 77% being singletons, with the ten largest covering 40% to 55%. No cell sorting was done before RNA was extracted from the tissue. More than 3 cm separated this lung sample from the edge of the tumor. Chemotherapy-naive patients with new lung cancer underwent thoracic surgery in China, August–late 2014. Regarding this clonotype: As yet, its antigen is unknown.

The rearrangement links TRBV6-2 or TRBV6-3 to TRBJ2-4; D is unclear. The specimen sequenced was distant non-tumor lung tissue. This receptor was obtained from a man aged 60-69 years with non-small cell lung cancer. CDR3 residues: CASSHAVGLAKNIQYF. The CDR3 DNA reads as TGTGCCAGCAGTCATGCAGTGGGATTAGCCAAAAACATTCAGTACTTC.